This T cell receptor beta chain came from a study of cytomegalovirus exposure and HLA in healthy donors. Turning to the study itself: An analysis done earlier identified about 100 million unique TCR beta sequences from about 179 million T cells. Overall study results and limits: For presence/absence analyses, sequencing depth was assumed to be roughly uniform across donors. In a later analysis, several top co-occurrence clusters appeared linked to parvovirus B19, influenza, CMV and Epstein-Barr virus.

As to this clone: The antigen remains undetermined.

PCR involved 60 Vbeta and 13 Jbeta primers. Sequencing was performed with immunoSEQ multiplex PCR; in TCRdb, only in-frame clones are kept and a portion is missing. This repertoire includes 70,000 to 80,000 clones. The TCR sequence derives from a man aged 35-49 years in good health and CMV-seronegative. The sample taken for sequencing was PBMCs.

The CDR3 region is CASSDVAGNQPQHF. In DNA, the CDR3 is TGTGCCAGCAGTGACGTTGCGGGCAATCAGCCCCAGCATTTT. The rearrangement joins TRBV2 to TRBJ1-5; D gene unclear. Deletions cut 3 bases from V and 2 bases from J, with 8 bases between. The CDR3 has 14 residues. CDR1 is SNHLY, CDR2 FYNNEI, per germline. Complete variable domain (other parts from reference TRBV2 and TRBJ1-5): EPEVTQTPSHQVTQMGQEVILRCVPISNHLYFYWYRQILGQKVEFLVSFYNNEISEKSEIFDDQFSVERPDGSNFTLKIRSTKLEDSAMYFCASSDVAGNQPQHFGDGTRLSIL.